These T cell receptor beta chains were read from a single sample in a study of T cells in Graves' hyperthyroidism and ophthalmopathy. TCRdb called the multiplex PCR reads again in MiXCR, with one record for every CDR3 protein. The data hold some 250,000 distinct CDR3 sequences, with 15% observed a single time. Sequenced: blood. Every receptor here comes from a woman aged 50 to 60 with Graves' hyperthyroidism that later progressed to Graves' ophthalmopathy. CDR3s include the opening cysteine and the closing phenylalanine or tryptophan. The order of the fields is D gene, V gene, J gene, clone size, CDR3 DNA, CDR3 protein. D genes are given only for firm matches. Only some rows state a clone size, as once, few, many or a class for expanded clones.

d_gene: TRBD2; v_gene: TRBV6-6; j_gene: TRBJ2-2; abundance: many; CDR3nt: TGTGCCAGCAGTTACCGACTAGCGGGAGGGCGGACCGGGGAGCTGTTTTTT; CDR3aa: CASSYRLAGGRTGELFF
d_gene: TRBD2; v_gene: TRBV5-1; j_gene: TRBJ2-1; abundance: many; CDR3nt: TGCGCCACCGGGACTAGCGGGATAGTCAATGAGCAGTTCTTC; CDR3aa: CATGTSGIVNEQFF
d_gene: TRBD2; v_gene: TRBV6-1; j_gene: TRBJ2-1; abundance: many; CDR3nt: TGTGCCAGCAGTGAATTTCGCCGTACAGCGGGATCCTACAATGAGCAGTTCTTC; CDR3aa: CASSEFRRTAGSYNEQFF
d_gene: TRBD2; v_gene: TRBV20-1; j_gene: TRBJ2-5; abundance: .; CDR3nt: TGCAGTGCTAGAGACAGTCTAGCGGGGGAACAAGAGACCCAGTACTTC; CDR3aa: CSARDSLAGEQETQYF
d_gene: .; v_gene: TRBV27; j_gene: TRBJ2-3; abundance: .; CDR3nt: TGTGCCAGCAACGAATGGGGGTCTAGCACAGATACGCAGTATTTT; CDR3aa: CASNEWGSSTDTQYF
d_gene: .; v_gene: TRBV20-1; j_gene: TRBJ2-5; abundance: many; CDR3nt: TGCAGTGCTGTCGGTATCCAAGAGACCCAGTACTTC; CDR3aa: CSAVGIQETQYF
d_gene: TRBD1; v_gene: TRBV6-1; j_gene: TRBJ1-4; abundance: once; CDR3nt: TGTGCCAGCAGACCGGGGATCGGGACAGGGATGGAAAAACTGTTTTTT; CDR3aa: CASRPGIGTGMEKLFF
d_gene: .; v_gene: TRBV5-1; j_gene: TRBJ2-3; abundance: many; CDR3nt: TGCGCCAGCAGCACTGGGGACGTGCGAGATACGCAGTATTTT; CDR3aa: CASSTGDVRDTQYF
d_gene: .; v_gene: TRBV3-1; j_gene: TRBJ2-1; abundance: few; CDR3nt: TGTGCCAGCAGCCAGGGCCGACCCCGTGTCAATGAGCAGTTCTTC; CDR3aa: CASSQGRPRVNEQFF
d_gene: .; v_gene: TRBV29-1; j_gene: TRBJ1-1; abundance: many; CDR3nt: TGCAGCGTTGATATCCCTGAAGCTTTCTTT; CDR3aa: CSVDIPEAFF
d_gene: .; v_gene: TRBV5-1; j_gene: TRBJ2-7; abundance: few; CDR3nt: TGCGCCAGCAGCTGGACGGGCTGCGAGCAGTACTTC; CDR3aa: CASSWTGCEQYF
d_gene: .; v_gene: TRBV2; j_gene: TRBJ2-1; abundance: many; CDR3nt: TGTGCCAGCAGTGAAAGACAGAACTACAATGAGCAGTTCTTC; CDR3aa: CASSERQNYNEQFF
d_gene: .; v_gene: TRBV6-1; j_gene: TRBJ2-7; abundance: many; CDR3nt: TGTGCCAGCAGGATGGGAGGTGGGGAGACCTACGAGCAGTACTTC; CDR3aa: CASRMGGGETYEQYF
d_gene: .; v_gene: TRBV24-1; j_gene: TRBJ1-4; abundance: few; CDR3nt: TGTGCCACCAGTGACCCAGGTGGAAAACTGTTTTTT; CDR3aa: CATSDPGGKLFF
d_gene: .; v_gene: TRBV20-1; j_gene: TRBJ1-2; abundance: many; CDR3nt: TGCAGTGCTAGGGAACCCCCCCGGGGTCGCTATGGCTACACCTTC; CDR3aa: CSAREPPRGRYGYTF
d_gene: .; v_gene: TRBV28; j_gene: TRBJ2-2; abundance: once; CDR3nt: TGTGCCAGCAGTTCCGCAGGCCCCATCGGGGAGCTGTTTTTT; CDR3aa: CASSSAGPIGELFF
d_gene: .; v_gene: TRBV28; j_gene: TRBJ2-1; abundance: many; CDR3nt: TGTGCCAGCATCGGCCTAGGGGTAAGGGGCAATGAGCAGTTCTTC; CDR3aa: CASIGLGVRGNEQFF
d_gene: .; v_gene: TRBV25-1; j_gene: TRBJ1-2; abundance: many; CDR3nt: TGTGCCAGCAGTGGGGGCGGCTACACCTTC; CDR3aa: CASSGGGYTF
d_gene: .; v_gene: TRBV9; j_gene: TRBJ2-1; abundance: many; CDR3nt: TGTGCCAGCAGCGTATTGGCTAATACCTACAATGAGCAGTTCTTC; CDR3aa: CASSVLANTYNEQFF
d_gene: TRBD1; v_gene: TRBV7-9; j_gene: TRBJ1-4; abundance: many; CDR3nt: TGTGCCAGCAGTTTGGGGACAGGGGAAAAACTGTTTTTT; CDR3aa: CASSLGTGEKLFF
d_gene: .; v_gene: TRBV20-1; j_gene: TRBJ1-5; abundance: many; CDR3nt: TGCAGTGCTAGCAATGGAGCGATCAATCAGCCCCAGCATTTT; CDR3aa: CSASNGAINQPQHF
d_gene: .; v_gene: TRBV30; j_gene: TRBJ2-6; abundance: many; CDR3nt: TGTGCCTGGAGTTTAAGAGCCGGGGCCTCTGGGGCCAACGTCCTGACTTTC; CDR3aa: CAWSLRAGASGANVLTF
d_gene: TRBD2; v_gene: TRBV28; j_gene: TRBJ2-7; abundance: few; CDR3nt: TGTGCCAGCAGCCCTACCGGGACTAGGGGCGAGCAGTACTTC; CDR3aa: CASSPTGTRGEQYF
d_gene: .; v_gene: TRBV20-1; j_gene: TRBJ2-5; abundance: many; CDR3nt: TGCAGTGCTAATAAACCGAGGACCCAGTACTTC; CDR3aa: CSANKPRTQYF
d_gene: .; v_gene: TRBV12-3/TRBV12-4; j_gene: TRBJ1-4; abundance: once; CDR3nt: TGTGCCAGCAGGAGACAGTATTTTGACGAAAAACTGTTTTTT; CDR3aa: CASRRQYFDEKLFF
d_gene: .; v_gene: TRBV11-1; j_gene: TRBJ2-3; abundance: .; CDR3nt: TGTGCCAGCAGCTTATTTGGTAGGACCGTCAGCACAGATACGCAGTATTTT; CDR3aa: CASSLFGRTVSTDTQYF
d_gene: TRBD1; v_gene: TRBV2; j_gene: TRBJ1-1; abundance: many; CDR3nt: TGTGCCAGCAGTAGACAGGGGCCTGGGGAAGCTTTCTTT; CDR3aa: CASSRQGPGEAFF
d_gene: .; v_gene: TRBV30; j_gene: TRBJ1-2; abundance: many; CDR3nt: TGTGCCTGGAGGGACCCTGGCGGCCGGAAGTATGGCTACACCTTC; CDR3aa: CAWRDPGGRKYGYTF
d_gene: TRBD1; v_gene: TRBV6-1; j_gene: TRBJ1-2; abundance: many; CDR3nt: TGTGCCAGCAGCCCAATGGCGGGACAGGGGAACTATGGCTACACCTTC; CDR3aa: CASSPMAGQGNYGYTF
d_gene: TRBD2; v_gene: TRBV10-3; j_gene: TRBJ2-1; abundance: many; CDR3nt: TGTGCCATCAGTGAGCCGACTAGCGGGAGATTCGATGAGCAGTTCTTC; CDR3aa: CAISEPTSGRFDEQFF
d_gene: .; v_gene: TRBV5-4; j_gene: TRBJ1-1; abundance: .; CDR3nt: TGTGCCAGCAGCGACGACCGGGACACTGAAGCTTTCTTT; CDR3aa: CASSDDRDTEAFF
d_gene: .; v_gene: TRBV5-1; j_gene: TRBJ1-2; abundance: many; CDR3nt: TGCGCCAGCACTACCTCCCCCGGGAACTATGGCTACACCTTC; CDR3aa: CASTTSPGNYGYTF
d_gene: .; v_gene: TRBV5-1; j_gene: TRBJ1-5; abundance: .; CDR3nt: TGCGCCAGCAGCCTCGGGGAAACTACCTATCAGCCCCAGCATTTT; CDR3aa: CASSLGETTYQPQHF